What follows describes a single T cell receptor (beta chain). The germline gives CDR1 SEHNR, CDR2 FQNEAQ (reference sequence). Between the trimmed V and J ends, which lost 5 bases and 3 bases, there was a span of 22 bases. The CDR3 spans 17 residues. Depth targeted 1 in 200,000 to 1 in 1 million T cells, averaging roughly 9.7x coverage per clonotype. Measured with immunoSEQ multiplex PCR; TCRdb has only the in-frame clones, and not every one. The sample yields about 24,000 clones, about four fifths seen once. The data stem from a study of cytotoxic CD8 clonotypes in ibrutinib-treated CLL. Study background: The subjects consisted of 11 relapsed/refractory and roughly 15 treatment-naive individuals, with 17 IGHV unmutated.

Sequences were derived from PBMCs, sampled before ibrutinib treatment. The TCR sequence derives from a human donor with chronic lymphocytic leukemia. The chain links TRBV7-9 to TRBJ1-2; weak D call: TRBD1 (6 bases). The CDR3 spells CASSRWGLGDKDYGYTF. CDR3 bases: TGTGCCAGCAGCCGTTGGGGACTGGGGGACAAGGACTATGGCTACACCTTC.